Listed here are 21 T cell receptor beta chains from one sample, sequenced in a study of circulating and synovial CD4+ cells in juvenile arthritis. TCRdb's table, derived via immunoSEQ multiplex PCR, lists solely in-frame clones and lacks some. The sample lists about 35,000 clones, roughly 96% occurring once. Specimen: CD4+ T cells from blood. The receptors come from a human donor with juvenile idiopathic arthritis.

This chain uses TRBV28 with TRBJ2-6, with D perhaps TRBD1 (6 bases). Trimming left V 7 bases short and J 0 bases short, with 19 bases between. Germline V gene data show CDR1 as MDHEN and CDR2 as SYDVKM. The CDR3 extends over 18 amino acids. CDR3 nucleotide sequence: TGTGCCAGCACCCTCGCACAGGGTCGAGCCTCTGGGGCCAACGTCCTGACTTTC. This codes for CASTLAQGRASGANVLTF.

V is TRBV4-1 and J is TRBJ1-2; 7 bases map to TRBD1. The V segment lost 0 bases and the J segment 7 bases; nucleotides outside the gene matches: 14. From germline, CDR1 is MGHRA and CDR2 YSYEKL. The CDR3 is made up of 17 amino acids. The CDR3 protein is CASSQEGRGQEYSGYTF. The CDR3 DNA is TGCGCCAGCAGCCAAGAAGGTAGGGGGCAAGAATATTCTGGCTACACCTTC.

V is TRBV19 and J is TRBJ2-7, with a tentative D call TRBD2 (5 bases). Trimming removed 9 bases from V and 5 bases from J, with 23 bases in between. The CDR3 runs 15 residues. The V gene's germline CDR1 is LNHDA and CDR2 SQIVND (reference sequence). The CDR3, as DNA: TGTGCCAGCCTCCCTAGCTCCGCCGCCCTCCACGAGCAGTACTTC. Translation: CASLPSSAALHEQYF.

This chain links TRBV30 with TRBJ2-5; D is possibly TRBD2 (5 bases). Germline CDR1 is GTSNPN and CDR2 is SVGIG (reference sequence). The CDR3 length is 13 residues. The V gene lost 3 bases and the J gene lost 0 bases, with 8 bases spanning the gap. CDR3 DNA sequence: TGTGCCTGGAGAAGCGGATACCAAGAGACCCAGTACTTC. Translation gives CAWRSGYQETQYF.

The chain has TRBV4-3 and TRBJ2-7; 10 positions agree with TRBD2. CDR1 is LGHNA and CDR2 is YSLEER in the germline V gene. The CDR3 runs 17 residues. V shed 3 bases, J shed 0 bases, and the junction held 8 bases outside the gene matches. As DNA, the CDR3 is TGCGCCAGCAGCCATCGCGGACTAGCGGAGAGCTCCTACGAGCAGTACTTC. It encodes CASSHRGLAESSYEQYF.

The chain employs TRBV6-5 and TRBJ1-1, with unresolved D. CDR1 MNHEY and CDR2 SVGAGI come from the germline V gene. This CDR3 has 13 amino acids. V was cut by 6 bases and J by 1 base, with 9 bases left in between. The CDR3: CASSRRQNTEAFF. CDR3 sequence (DNA): TGTGCCAGCAGCCGGAGGCAGAACACTGAAGCTTTCTTT.

The V call is TRBV4-1, the J call TRBJ2-3; no firm D call. CDR3 size: 14 residues. In germline, CDR1 is MGHRA, CDR2 YSYEKL. V was trimmed by 4 bases and J by 0 bases, leaving 8 bases between them. The CDR3 DNA sequence: TGCGCCAGCAGCCTTAGTAGTAGCACAGATACGCAGTATTTT. It translates to CASSLSSSTDTQYF.

The table lists this clone with a few counts. This chain connects TRBV5-1 to TRBJ2-3; D is undetermined. The CDR3 is made up of 16 amino acids. The V end was cut by 0 bases, the J end by 0 bases, with 11 bases between. Germline V CDR1 and CDR2: SGHRS, YFSETQ. CDR3 in amino acids: CASSLELHLSTDTQYF. The CDR3 DNA sequence: TGCGCCAGCAGCTTGGAACTTCACCTCAGCACAGATACGCAGTATTTT.

J is TRBJ2-1 and V is TRBV11-2; 10 nucleotides align to TRBD2. Germline-derived CDR1 and CDR2 are SGHAT and FQNNGV. V lost 6 bases and J lost 4; bases outside the gene matches: 6. CDR3 length equals 15 residues. The CDR3 loop reads CASSLLAGVYNEQFF. CDR3 in DNA: TGTGCCAGCAGTCTTCTAGCGGGGGTATACAATGAGCAGTTCTTC.

This chain links TRBV4-1 with TRBJ2-7, with a weak D call TRBD1 (6 bases). CDR1 MGHRA and CDR2 YSYEKL come from the germline V gene. Deletions cut 0 bases from V and 1 base from J, with 16 bases between. There are 17 residues in the CDR3. The CDR3 region is CASSQDSRVGTSYEQYF. Written as DNA, the CDR3 is TGCGCCAGCAGCCAAGATTCTAGGGTTGGGACATCCTACGAGCAGTACTTC.

The rearrangement uses TRBV4-3 and TRBJ1-6; TRBD1 aligns across 8 bases. V shed 0 bases, J shed 7 bases, and the junction held 2 bases outside the gene matches. The CDR3 runs 15 residues. Germline V CDR1 and CDR2: LGHNA, YSLEER. CDR3 protein: CASSQERQGNSPLHF. The CDR3 DNA sequence: TGCGCCAGCAGCCAAGAAAGACAGGGGAATTCACCCCTCCACTTT.

The gene calls are TRBV6-5 and TRBJ2-1; 10 bases match TRBD1. The CDR3 sequence is 15 residues long. Germline CDR1 MNHEY, CDR2 SVGAGI. J was trimmed by 8 bases and V by 0 bases; bases with no gene match: 4. This CDR3 reads CASSYSKTGGYEQFF. In DNA form, the CDR3 reads TGTGCCAGCAGTTACTCAAAGACAGGGGGCTATGAGCAGTTCTTC.

This chain joins TRBV9 and TRBJ2-2, with 8 bases aligning to TRBD1. The germline gives CDR1 SGDLS, CDR2 YYNGEE. V dropped 4 bases and J dropped 6; count of bases not matched to a gene: 14. This CDR3 region has 17 residues. Here the CDR3 reads CASSPRQGLSDSGELFF. Here the CDR3 DNA reads TGTGCCAGCAGCCCCAGACAGGGGTTGAGTGACTCCGGGGAGCTGTTTTTT.

The chain has TRBV29-1 and TRBJ2-5; no clear D gene. This CDR3 region has 13 residues. The V gene's germline CDR1 is SQVTM and CDR2 ANQGSEA. Between the trimmed V and J ends, which lost 2 bases and 1 base, there was a span of 8 bases. The CDR3 loop reads CSVERSFQETQYF. The CDR3 nucleotides are TGCAGCGTTGAAAGGAGCTTCCAAGAGACCCAGTACTTC.

This sequence joins TRBV5-1 and TRBJ2-5, with 8 bases lining up with TRBD2. The CDR3 runs 15 residues. Germline V CDR1 and CDR2: SGHRS, YFSETQ. J lost 2 bases, V lost 2 bases, and 5 bases had no gene match. The CDR3 nucleotides are TGCGCCAGCAGCTTCAGCGGGAGAGGTCAAGAGACCCAGTACTTC. It yields the protein CASSFSGRGQETQYF.

The chain carries TRBV10-3 and TRBJ2-2, with D possibly TRBD1 on 5 matching bases. V was shortened by 6 bases and J by 0 bases, with 14 bases between the two germline ends. The CDR3 sequence is 16 residues long. Germline V gene sequence: CDR1 ENHRY, CDR2 SYGVKD. CDR3 nucleotides: TGTGCCATCAGCAAAGGGGCAGGGACGAACACCGGGGAGCTGTTTTTT. Its protein is CAISKGAGTNTGELFF.

The chain combines TRBV6-6 with TRBJ1-1, with D unresolved. CDR1 MNHNY and CDR2 SVGAGI come from the germline V gene (reference sequence). This CDR3 is 13 amino acids long. V shed 5 bases and J shed 4 bases, with 11 bases lying between them. CDR3 nucleotides: TGTGCCAGCAGTGCGGATGAGGGCACTGAAGCTTTCTTT. It encodes CASSADEGTEAFF.

V gene TRBV18 combines with J gene TRBJ2-7, with 7 bases matching TRBD2. The CDR3 runs to 15 residues. V was clipped by 4 bases and J by 6 bases; unmatched bases: 12. Germline lookup yields CDR1 KGHSH and CDR2 LQKENI. The chain's CDR3 is CASSRLAALMGEQYF. The DNA for the CDR3 is TGTGCCAGCTCACGCCTAGCGGCCCTGATGGGCGAGCAGTACTTC. Variable domain in full (rest from reference TRBV18 and TRBJ2-7): NAGVMQNPRHLVRRRGQEARLRCSPMKGHSHVYWYRQLPEEGLKFMVYLQKENIIDESGMPKERFSAEFPKEGPSILRIQQVVRGDSAAYFCASSRLAALMGEQYFGPGTRLTVT.

The V call is TRBV2, the J call TRBJ1-5, with 9 bases fitting TRBD1. CDR3 length equals 14 residues. CDR1 is SNHLY and CDR2 is FYNNEI in the germline V gene. The junction had 11 bases not matched to a gene; V was cut back by 10 bases and J by 7 bases. The chain's CDR3 is CATNPGTGNQPQHF. In DNA form, the CDR3 reads TGTGCCACCAATCCCGGGACAGGGAACCAGCCCCAGCATTTT.

The chain recombines TRBV4-1 with TRBJ1-2; unclear D gene. V was shortened by 0 bases and J by 4 bases, with 15 bases between the two germline ends. Germline loops: CDR1 MGHRA, CDR2 YSYEKL. This CDR3 spans 16 amino acids. As DNA, the CDR3 is TGCGCCAGCAGCCAAGACTGGGCAGAACCACTCTATGGCTACACCTTC. This codes for CASSQDWAEPLYGYTF.

The chain links TRBV19 to TRBJ1-3; D not resolved. This CDR3 is 14 amino acids long. Trimming cost V 3 bases and J 1 base, with 7 bases left between them. Germline V lookup: CDR1 LNHDA, CDR2 SQIVND (reference sequence). CDR3 coding DNA: TGTGCCAGTAGTATCTCGGAGTCTGGAAACACCATATATTTT. As protein: CASSISESGNTIYF.